These T cell receptor beta chains were read from a single sample in a study of blood T cell repertoires in COVID-19. The assay was immunoSEQ multiplex PCR, and TCRdb's table has in-frame clones only and misses some. The repertoire includes roughly 200,000 clones, approximately 90% of them detected once, and 5.5% to 7% sits in the top ten. Sequencing was performed on peripheral blood. These receptors were collected from a man aged 35 to 55 with active or convalescent COVID-19. The CDR3 runs from the conserved cysteine through the conserved F or W. The D gene is left open where the match is weak. Not all rows give a size; the values are once, few, many and, for expanded clones, a class.

d_call: .
clone_size: .
v_call: TRBV5-5
j_call: TRBJ1-3
cdr3_nt: TGTGCCAGCAGCCAGGATAGCGAGGAAGGAAACACCATATATTTT
cdr3_aa: CASSQDSEEGNTIYF

d_call: .
clone_size: .
v_call: TRBV5-1
j_call: TRBJ1-1
cdr3_nt: TGCGCCAGCAGCTTGGATGGGCAGGAAAACACTGAAGCTTTCTTT
cdr3_aa: CASSLDGQENTEAFF

d_call: TRBD2
clone_size: few
v_call: TRBV7-8
j_call: TRBJ2-1
cdr3_nt: TGTGCCAGCAGCTTAGCGCGAAGCGGGAACAATGAGCAGTTCTTC
cdr3_aa: CASSLARSGNNEQFF

d_call: .
clone_size: .
v_call: TRBV12-3/TRBV12-4
j_call: TRBJ1-5
cdr3_nt: TGTGCCAGCAGTTTTTCTGTGAGCCAGCCCCAGCATTTT
cdr3_aa: CASSFSVSQPQHF

d_call: TRBD1
clone_size: .
v_call: TRBV5-5
j_call: TRBJ1-6
cdr3_nt: TGTGCCAGCAGCCCTCGCGGACAGGGGTCTTACTCCTATAATTCACCCCTCCACTTT
cdr3_aa: CASSPRGQGSYSYNSPLHF

d_call: TRBD1
clone_size: .
v_call: TRBV5-6
j_call: TRBJ2-7
cdr3_nt: TGTGCCAGCAGCTTTAGGCCGACAGGGCGCTACGAGCAGTACTTC
cdr3_aa: CASSFRPTGRYEQYF

d_call: TRBD2
clone_size: .
v_call: TRBV11-2
j_call: TRBJ2-7
cdr3_nt: TGTGCCAGCAGCTTATCCCGCGGGAGCTCCTACGAGCAGTACTTC
cdr3_aa: CASSLSRGSSYEQYF

d_call: .
clone_size: .
v_call: TRBV3-1/TRBV3-2
j_call: TRBJ2-3
cdr3_nt: TGTGCCAGCAGGCCCGGGACTAGCACAGATACGCAGTATTTT
cdr3_aa: CASRPGTSTDTQYF

d_call: .
clone_size: once
v_call: TRBV29-1
j_call: TRBJ1-1
cdr3_nt: TGCAGCGCCAACCTGAGGAGGGGGAACACTGAAGCTTTCTTT
cdr3_aa: CSANLRRGNTEAFF

d_call: TRBD2
clone_size: .
v_call: TRBV6-4
j_call: TRBJ2-1
cdr3_nt: TGTGCCAGCAGAATCGCCCCGGGGGGTCGCAATGAGCAGTTCTTC
cdr3_aa: CASRIAPGGRNEQFF

d_call: .
clone_size: .
v_call: TRBV6-5
j_call: TRBJ1-5
cdr3_nt: TGTGCCAGCAGTTACTCGCTCAGGGATCAGCCCCAGCATTTT
cdr3_aa: CASSYSLRDQPQHF